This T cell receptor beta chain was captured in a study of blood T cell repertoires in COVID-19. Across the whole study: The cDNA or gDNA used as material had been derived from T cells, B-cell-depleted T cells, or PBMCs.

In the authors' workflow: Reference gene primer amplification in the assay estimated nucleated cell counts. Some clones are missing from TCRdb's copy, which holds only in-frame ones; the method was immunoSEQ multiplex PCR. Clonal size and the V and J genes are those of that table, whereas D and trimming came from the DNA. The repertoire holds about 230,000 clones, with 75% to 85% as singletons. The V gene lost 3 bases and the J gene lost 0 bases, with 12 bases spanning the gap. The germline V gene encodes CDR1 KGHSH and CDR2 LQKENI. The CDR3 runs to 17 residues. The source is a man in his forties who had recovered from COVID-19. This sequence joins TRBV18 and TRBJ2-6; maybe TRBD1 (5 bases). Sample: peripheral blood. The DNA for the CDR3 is TGTGCCAGCTCACCGTCACAGGCGTTCTCTGGGGCCAACGTCCTGACTTTC. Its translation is CASSPSQAFSGANVLTF. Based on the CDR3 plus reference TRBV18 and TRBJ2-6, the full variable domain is NAGVMQNPRHLVRRRGQEARLRCSPMKGHSHVYWYRQLPEEGLKFMVYLQKENIIDESGMPKERFSAEFPKEGPSILRIQQVVRGDSAAYFCASSPSQAFSGANVLTFGAGSRLTVL.